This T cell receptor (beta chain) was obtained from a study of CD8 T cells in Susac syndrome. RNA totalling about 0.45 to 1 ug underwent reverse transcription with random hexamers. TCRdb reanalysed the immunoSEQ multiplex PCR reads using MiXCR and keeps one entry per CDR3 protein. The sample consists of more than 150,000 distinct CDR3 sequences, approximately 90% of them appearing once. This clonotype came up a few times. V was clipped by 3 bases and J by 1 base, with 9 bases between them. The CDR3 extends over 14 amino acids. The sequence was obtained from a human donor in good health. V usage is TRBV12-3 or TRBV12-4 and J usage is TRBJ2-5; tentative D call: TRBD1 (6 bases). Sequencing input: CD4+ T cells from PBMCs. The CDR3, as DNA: TGTGCCAGCAGTTTGGGGACAATCCAAGAGACCCAGTACTTC. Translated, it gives CASSLGTIQETQYF.